The next 24 T cell receptor beta chains were all read from a single sample in a study of blood T cell repertoires in COVID-19. Sequenced by immunoSEQ multiplex PCR; TCRdb stores in-frame clones only, minus some. The sample has roughly 250,000 clones; about 88% are singletons. Specimen: peripheral blood. The receptors here all came from a woman aged 40 to 50 who had recovered from COVID-19.

The chain uses TRBV5-1 and TRBJ2-1, with D perhaps TRBD1 (5 bases). This CDR3 contains 15 residues. V lost 1 base and J lost 7, with 15 bases in between. CDR1 SGHRS and CDR2 YFSETQ come from the germline V gene. The CDR3 bases are TGCGCCAGCAGCTTGACAGTGTATAGGGGAAATGAGCAGTTCTTC. Translating it yields CASSLTVYRGNEQFF.

This clone occurred once. The chain couples TRBV19 to TRBJ1-4; 8 bases line up with TRBD1. This CDR3 contains 13 residues. Germline loops: CDR1 LNHDA, CDR2 SQIVND (reference sequence). The J segment lost 14 bases and the V segment lost 5 bases, leaving 10 bases of the junction unmatched. CDR3 residues: CASSRDRRNWLFF. In DNA, the CDR3 is TGTGCCAGTAGTCGGGACAGGCGGAATTGGCTGTTTTTT.

In its sample, this clone was seen once. The rearrangement links TRBV11-3 to TRBJ2-7; TRBD1 might be the D (5 bases). The ends were cut back, 3 bases at V and 0 bases at J, with 12 bases in the middle. The CDR3 length is 15 residues. The V gene's germline CDR1 is SGHNT and CDR2 YENEEA. CDR3 DNA sequence: TGTGCCAGCAGCTTGAAACAGGTTAGCTCCTACGAGCAGTACTTC. Amino acid sequence: CASSLKQVSSYEQYF.

The CDR3 is CASSPSSGYTF. CDR3 in DNA: TGTGCCAGCAGCCCCTCGAGTGGCTACACCTTC. The chain combines TRBV7-2 with TRBJ1-2; D remains ambiguous. CDR1 and CDR2 (germline): SGHTA, FQGNSA. CDR3 length: 11 residues. The V gene lost 5 bases and the J gene lost 7 bases, with 8 bases spanning the gap.

A word on this clone: A read error may produce the germline difference seen at one junction end. Other DNA sequences within the sample encode an identical CDR3. This chain connects TRBV9 to TRBJ1-6, with TRBD1 matching over 7 bases. The CDR3 consists of 15 residues. Per germline, CDR1 SGDLS and CDR2 YYNGEE. For the CDR3, the DNA is TGTGCCAGCAGCGCACGACAGGGCTCTAATTCACCCCTCCATTTT. Its translation: CASSARQGSNSPLHF.

This chain joins TRBV19 and TRBJ1-5; a weak D match, TRBD1 (6 bases). Germline assignment: CDR1 LNHDA and CDR2 SQIVND (reference sequence). The CDR3 has 14 amino acids. V lost 2 bases, J lost 6 bases, and 11 bases lay in between. The CDR3 coding sequence is TGTGCCAGTAGTATATTGGGGGCGAGTCAGCCCCAGCATTTT. Its protein product is CASSILGASQPQHF.

The rearrangement links TRBV6-5 to TRBJ1-2; possibly TRBD1 for D (5 bases). Germline V CDR1 and CDR2: MNHEY, SVGAGI. The V end lost 6 bases, the J end lost 0 bases, and 8 bases lay between the germline ends. The CDR3 has 13 amino acids. CDR3 in DNA: TGTGCCAGCAGACCGACAGCTAACTATGGCTACACCTTC. It encodes CASRPTANYGYTF.

V usage is TRBV19 and J usage is TRBJ1-2; the match to TRBD1 covers 11 bases. V lost 4 bases and J lost 8; bases outside the gene matches: 6. Germline V gene data show CDR1 as LNHDA and CDR2 as SQIVND (reference sequence). This CDR3 region has 14 residues. The CDR3 region is CASSNGQGARGYTF. CDR3 in DNA: TGTGCCAGTAGTAATGGACAGGGGGCGCGAGGCTACACCTTC.

This clone was seen once. The chain has TRBV19 and TRBJ2-7; tentative D call: TRBD2 (6 bases). Germline CDR1 is LNHDA and CDR2 is SQIVND (reference sequence). V lost 6 bases and J 2 bases, leaving 17 bases between the germline ends. This CDR3 is built from 15 residues. CDR3: CASRGAGDLTYEQYF. The CDR3 DNA reads TGTGCCAGTAGGGGAGCGGGCGACCTAACCTACGAGCAGTACTTC.

V is TRBV6-5 and J is TRBJ2-2; TRBD1 agrees at 8 bases. Trimming removed 6 bases from V and 6 bases from J; junction bases left unmatched: 3. CDR1 and CDR2 (germline): MNHEY, SVGAGI. The CDR3 loop spans 13 amino acids. The CDR3 spells CASRTQGAGELFF. The CDR3, as DNA: TGTGCCAGCAGAACACAGGGGGCCGGGGAGCTGTTTTTT.

The chain joins TRBV19 to TRBJ1-1; D gene uncertain. The CDR3 is 15 residues long. Per germline, CDR1 LNHDA and CDR2 SQIVND (reference sequence). V gave up 0 bases and J gave up 0 bases, with 8 bases separating them. The CDR3 DNA follows: TGTGCCAGTAGTATAGAAGCGACCTTGAACACTGAAGCTTTCTTT. Translation gives CASSIEATLNTEAFF. Full variable domain (remainder filled in from reference TRBV19 and TRBJ1-1): DGGITQSPKYLFRKEGQNVTLSCEQNLNHDAMYWYRQDPGQGLRLIYYSQIVNDFQKGDIAEGYSVSREKKESFPLTVTSAQKNPTAFYLCASSIEATLNTEAFFGQGTRLTVV.

The chain has TRBV30 and TRBJ1-2, with D possibly matching TRBD1 (5 bases). The germline V gene encodes CDR1 GTSNPN and CDR2 SVGIG (reference sequence). V shed 0 bases and J shed 1 base, with 9 bases lying between them. The CDR3 has 14 residues. The CDR3 DNA reads TGTGCCTGGAGTGTACGGGGGGTTAACTATGGCTACACCTTC. As protein: CAWSVRGVNYGYTF.

V and J are TRBV7-2 and TRBJ2-2, with 9 bases lining up with TRBD2. V dropped 1 base and J dropped 5; count of bases not matched to a gene: 2. This CDR3 region has 15 residues. CDR1 is SGHTA and CDR2 is FQGNSA in the germline V gene. The CDR3 DNA follows: TGTGCCAGCAGCTTAGTGAGCGGGGGGACCGGGGAGCTGTTTTTT. It codes for CASSLVSGGTGELFF.

Only one count was recorded for this clone. The chain employs TRBV5-4 and TRBJ2-5; 7 bases agree with TRBD1. The CDR3 loop spans 15 amino acids. Germline CDR1 SGHNT, CDR2 YYREEE (reference sequence). Losses at the gene ends were 4 bases for V and 1 base for J; bases not matched to a gene: 7. CDR3 coding DNA: TGTGCCAGCAGCGGAAACGACAGGGCCCAAGAGACCCAGTACTTC. Translation: CASSGNDRAQETQYF.

The chain uses TRBV28 and TRBJ2-7, with D possibly being TRBD2 (5 bases). In germline, CDR1 is MDHEN, CDR2 SYDVKM. This CDR3 comprises 16 residues. The germline V and J ends were trimmed by 6 bases and 3 bases, with 21 bases remaining between them. As DNA, the CDR3 is TGTGCCAGCAGACCGGGGTTTTGGCAGATAGTCTACGAGCAGTACTTC. Translation: CASRPGFWQIVYEQYF. The full variable domain, in which reference TRBV28 and TRBJ2-7 provide the parts outside the CDR3, is DVKVTQSSRYLVKRTGEKVFLECVQDMDHENMFWYRQDPGLGLRLIYFSYDVKMKEKGDIPEGYSVSREKKERFSLILESASTNQTSMYLCASRPGFWQIVYEQYFGPGTRLTVT.

CDR3 nucleotides: TGTGCCAGTGGCCGGGGGGCGGGAGAGACCCAGTACTTC. This encodes CASGRGAGETQYF. The chain joins TRBV6-5 to TRBJ2-5, with TRBD2 as a possible D gene (7 bases). Germline CDR1 and CDR2: MNHEY and SVGAGI. The V and J ends lost 9 bases and 4 bases respectively, with 15 bases between them. The CDR3 length is 13 residues.

The chain uses TRBV6-1 and TRBJ2-5; D is possibly TRBD2 (6 bases). This CDR3 region has 16 residues. CDR1 is MNHNS and CDR2 is SASEGT in the germline V gene. Trimming removed 4 bases at V and 2 bases at J, with 17 bases between. CDR3 amino acids: CASSAPWGLKQETQYF. The CDR3 region has the DNA TGTGCCAGCAGTGCCCCGTGGGGACTCAAGCAAGAGACCCAGTACTTC.

V usage is TRBV11-2 and J usage is TRBJ1-2, with D tentatively TRBD1 (6 bases). Deletions cut 0 bases from V and 5 bases from J, with 13 bases between. The CDR3 extends over 15 amino acids. The germline gives CDR1 SGHAT, CDR2 FQNNGV. Here the CDR3 DNA reads TGTGCCAGCAGCTTAGATCGAGGGACACCTTATGGCTACACCTTC. Protein sequence: CASSLDRGTPYGYTF.

The count of this clone is one. This chain connects TRBV3-1 (or the pseudogene TRBV3-2) to TRBJ2-3, with 8 bases identical to TRBD2. This CDR3 region has 16 residues. In germline, CDR1 is LGHDT, CDR2 YNNKEL (reference sequence). The V segment lost 1 base and the J segment 2 bases; nucleotides outside the gene matches: 5. The CDR3 is CASSQVRGGTTDTQYF. The CDR3 nucleotides are TGTGCCAGCAGCCAAGTCCGGGGGGGGACCACAGATACGCAGTATTTT.

The chain uses TRBV30 and TRBJ1-2; 8 nucleotides line up with TRBD1. Germline V lookup: CDR1 GTSNPN, CDR2 SVGIG (reference sequence). V shed 5 bases, J shed 2 bases, and the junction held 1 base outside the gene matches. This CDR3 has 12 amino acids. CDR3 sequence: CAWWTGNYGYTF. DNA of the CDR3: TGTGCCTGGTGGACAGGGAACTATGGCTACACCTTC.

This clone was counted between two and nine times. V and J are TRBV19 and TRBJ1-1; TRBD1 is a possible D gene (6 bases). Germline V gene sequence: CDR1 LNHDA, CDR2 SQIVND (reference sequence). The V end was cut by 6 bases, the J end by 3 bases, with 14 bases between. This CDR3 contains 14 residues. Here the CDR3 DNA reads TGTGCCAGTAGACCACAAGGGGGTTACACTGAAGCTTTCTTT. Encoded protein: CASRPQGGYTEAFF.

This clone was seen more than once but under ten times. This sequence joins TRBV30 and TRBJ1-5; D uncertain. The CDR3 length is 13 residues. V was cut by 3 bases and J by 0 bases, with 6 bases left in between. Germline CDR1 is GTSNPN and CDR2 is SVGIG (reference sequence). The CDR3 region has the DNA TGTGCCTGGAGGGGGAGTAGCAATCAGCCCCAGCATTTT. This gives the protein CAWRGSSNQPQHF.

The chain links TRBV30 to TRBJ2-7; 8 bases align to TRBD1. Germline CDR1 GTSNPN, CDR2 SVGIG (reference sequence). V was pared by 0 bases and J by 9 bases, with 13 bases of the junction left unmatched. The CDR3 consists of 15 residues. CDR3 DNA: TGTGCCTGGAGTGTCGGCTTAGCAGGGGGCCCCGGGCAGTACTTC. Encoded protein: CAWSVGLAGGPGQYF.

The chain uses TRBV12-2 and TRBJ1-1. TRBV12-2 constitutes a pseudogene. The CDR3 has 13 residues. The CDR3 nucleotides are TGTGCAAGTCGCCCTAGAAACCCCACTGAAGCTTTCTTT. It translates to CASRPRNPTEAFF.